Listed below are T cell receptor beta chains from one sample, sequenced in a study of OX40 agonist ivuxolimab in advanced cancers. Sequenced by immunoSEQ multiplex PCR; TCRdb stores in-frame clones only, minus some. Of about 45,000 clones listed, 70% to 90% are singletons. The sample in question was CD4+ or CD8+ T cells sorted from blood, obtained in a trial of the OX40 agonist ivuxolimab. The receptor source for this set is an adult with an advanced solid tumor such as melanoma, head and neck, liver or kidney cancer. Each CDR3 is given with its conserved first and last residue. A D gene is named only where the DNA matches it firmly. Expanded clones are given a class, and other clones once, few, many or no size at all.

>NA|NA|TRBV13|TRBJ1-1
TGTGCCAGCAGCCCCCCCGGAGGAGGCACTGAAGCTTTCTTT
CASSPPGGGTEAFF
>NA|NA|TRBV30|TRBJ2-7
TGTGCCTGGAGTGCGGGGTGGGCCCTCTACGAGCAGTACTTC
CAWSAGWALYEQYF
>NA|TRBD1|TRBV7-9|TRBJ2-5
TGTGCCAGCAGCTCCCGGGACAGGGGCGAAGAGACCCAGTACTTC
CASSSRDRGEETQYF
>NA|NA|TRBV9|TRBJ2-7
TGTGCCAGCAGCGTAGGGCAGGGATCCCCCCACGAGCAGTACTTC
CASSVGQGSPHEQYF
>NA|NA|TRBV19|TRBJ1-1
TGTGCCAGTAGAATGGGGAACACTGAAGCTTTCTTT
CASRMGNTEAFF
>NA|TRBD1|TRBV7-2|TRBJ2-4
TGTGCCAGCAGCCCCGGGACAGGGAACATTCAGTACTTC
CASSPGTGNIQYF
>NA|TRBD2|TRBV27|TRBJ2-7
TGTGCCAGCAGCTCCGGGACTAGCGGCTACGAGCAGTACTTC
CASSSGTSGYEQYF
>NA|NA|TRBV6-6|TRBJ1-2
TGTGCCAGCAGTTACTCGGGCTGGGGCGCAGGCTATGGCTACACCTTC
CASSYSGWGAGYGYTF
>NA|NA|TRBV15|TRBJ2-7
TGTGCCACCAGCAGACAGGTTAGCCCCTACGAGCAGTACTTC
CATSRQVSPYEQYF
>NA|NA|TRBV6-5|TRBJ1-2
TGTGCCAGCCGACAGAACTATGGCTACACCTTC
CASRQNYGYTF
>NA|TRBD2|TRBV19|TRBJ2-7
TGTGCCAGTAGTATAGGCGGGAGAAGAGAGCAGTACTTC
CASSIGGRREQYF
>few|NA|TRBV10-1|TRBJ1-1
TGCGCCAGCAGTGAGTCCGGGGGGGTGAACACTGAAGCTTTCTTT
CASSESGGVNTEAFF
>once|NA|TRBV7-2|TRBJ1-4
TGTGCCAGCAGCTCGACAGGTTTTGGGGAAAAACTGTTTTTT
CASSSTGFGEKLFF
>NA|NA|TRBV7-9|TRBJ2-1
TGTGCCAGCAGCTTAGGACCATACTACAATGAGCAGTTCTTC
CASSLGPYYNEQFF
>NA|TRBD2|TRBV12-5|TRBJ2-7
TGTGCTAGTGGTTTAGCGGGAGGTCTCTACGAGCAGTACTTC
CASGLAGGLYEQYF
>NA|TRBD2|TRBV9|TRBJ2-3
TGTGCCAGCACCCACGGGGGGAGTCAACCAGATACGCAGTATTTT
CASTHGGSQPDTQYF
>NA|TRBD2|TRBV6-1|TRBJ2-5
TGTGCCAGCCCTAAGGTCCGACCCGGGGGGGAGACCCAGTACTTC
CASPKVRPGGETQYF
>NA|TRBD2|TRBV15|TRBJ2-5
TGTGCCACCAGCAGAGGCGGGGAGGGTTCAGGGGAGACCCAGTACTTC
CATSRGGEGSGETQYF
>NA|NA|TRBV15|TRBJ2-5
TGTGCCACCAGCAGAGGATCGGAGGGTTACGAGACCCAGTACTTC
CATSRGSEGYETQYF
>NA|TRBD1|TRBV15|TRBJ1-2
TGTGCCACCAGCAGCAGGGACAGGGGGTACTATGGCTACACCTTC
CATSSRDRGYYGYTF
>NA|NA|TRBV11-2|TRBJ2-7
TGTGCCAGCAGCGGGGACGGTCTAGGGGAGCAGTACTTC
CASSGDGLGEQYF
>NA|NA|TRBV27|TRBJ2-7
TGTGCCAGCAGTTTATCCCGGACGGGCGCCTACGAGCAGTACTTC
CASSLSRTGAYEQYF
>NA|TRBD2|TRBV11-2|TRBJ2-3
TGTGCCAGCAGCCTCCCGACTAGCGGCACAGATACGCAGTATTTT
CASSLPTSGTDTQYF
>NA|TRBD1|TRBV27|TRBJ1-6
TGTGCCAGCAGTCCAACAGGGGGATCCCCCCTCCACTTT
CASSPTGGSPLHF
>NA|NA|TRBV5-1|TRBJ2-2
TGCGCCAGCGGTCCCGGGGGGGAGCTGTTTTTT
CASGPGGELFF
>NA|NA|TRBV6-5|TRBJ2-1
TGTGCCAGCAGTTTTGGAGACGCTACAAATGAGCAGTTCTTC
CASSFGDATNEQFF
>NA|NA|TRBV6-5|TRBJ1-2
TGTGCCAGCAGTTACGGGGGCGCGGGTCGTGGCTACACCTTC
CASSYGGAGRGYTF
>NA|NA|TRBV4-1|TRBJ2-7
TGCGCCAGCAGCCAAACCGCCACCGTCGAGCAGTACTTC
CASSQTATVEQYF
>NA|NA|TRBV15|TRBJ2-7
TGTGCCACCAGCAGAGGGGCAGGAAGCACCTACGAGCAGTACTTC
CATSRGAGSTYEQYF
>NA|NA|TRBV11-3|TRBJ2-5
TGTGCCAGCAGCTTAATGGGAGAGCAAGAGACCCAGTACTTC
CASSLMGEQETQYF
>NA|NA|TRBV27|TRBJ2-1
TGTGCCAGCAGCCACGTGGGCTCCTACAATGAGCAGTTCTTC
CASSHVGSYNEQFF
>NA|TRBD1|TRBV7-7|TRBJ2-2
TGTGCCAGCAGCTTGGGACAGGGGTCCCCCGGGGAGCTGTTTTTT
CASSLGQGSPGELFF
>NA|NA|TRBV19|TRBJ2-7
TGTGCCAGTAGCAGACGGGACACCGCCTACGAGCAGTACTTC
CASSRRDTAYEQYF
>NA|TRBD1|TRBV2|TRBJ2-7
TGTGCCAGCAGTGAATGGGGGACAGGGGGCTTATACGAGCAGTACTTC
CASSEWGTGGLYEQYF
>NA|NA|TRBV2|TRBJ2-1
TGTGCCAGCAGTGGGACAGACTCCTACAATGAGCAGTTCTTC
CASSGTDSYNEQFF